This T cell receptor beta chain comes out of a study of PD-1 blockade in classical Hodgkin lymphoma. Background on the study: Treatment was intravenous nivolumab, 3 mg/kg every 2 weeks, until progression.

CDR3 length: 18 residues. V shed 7 bases, J shed 1 base, and the junction held 14 bases outside the gene matches. The germline CDR1 and CDR2 sequences are SGHDN and FVKESK. No patient escaped relapse after autologous stem cell transplantation, and brentuximab vedotin exposure varied. The assay was immunoSEQ multiplex PCR, and TCRdb's table has in-frame clones only and misses some. The data contain about 36,000 clones, around 63% of them singletons. Notes on the study in general: Complete responders started with a diversity level that resembled newly diagnosed patients at baseline. Only CD4+ TCR diversity, not CD8+, had risen significantly by C4D1. Newly diagnosed patients were said to have less baseline TCR diversity than healthy donors did.

This clone occurred many times. The antigen is not known. This material consisted of peripheral blood mononuclear cells (PBMCs), taken before the second cycle of nivolumab. The V gene is TRBV14, the J gene TRBJ2-3, with 10 bases identical to TRBD2. The TCR sequence derives from a human donor with classical Hodgkin lymphoma. CDR3 DNA sequence: TGTGCCAGCACGGGGAAGCGGGAGGGCCCTCTAGGCACAGATACGCAGTATTTT. Amino acid sequence: CASTGKREGPLGTDTQYF.